A single T cell receptor beta chain is shown here with its context. Authors' methods: It was from reference gene primer amplification that nucleated cell counts were estimated. Sequencing used immunoSEQ multiplex PCR; TCRdb keeps in-frame clones, though not all of them. That table supplies the V and J calls and clone size; D and trimming were determined from the DNA. The table has about 53,000 clones, almost 85% seen once. The source of the sample is a study of blood T cell repertoires in COVID-19. Study-wide background: Donors in the United States, Italy and Spain gave samples during acute or convalescent COVID-19. T cells, B-cell-depleted T cells, or PBMCs provided the cDNA or gDNA that served as material.

Germline V lookup: CDR1 LGHDT, CDR2 YNNKEL (reference sequence). The CDR3 totals 14 residues. V shed 4 bases, J shed 6 bases, and the junction held 4 bases outside the gene matches. Sequencing used peripheral blood. The chain couples TRBV3-1 (or the pseudogene TRBV3-2) to TRBJ2-7; 12 bases fit TRBD1. The receptor was derived from a human donor in a cohort sampled during active COVID-19. CDR3 nucleotide sequence: TGTGCCAGCAGCCCGGGACAGGGGGCTTTCGAGCAGTACTTC. Protein sequence: CASSPGQGAFEQYF.